The 5 T cell receptor beta chains below come from one sample, sequenced in a study of OX40 agonist ivuxolimab in advanced cancers. Clones were read by immunoSEQ multiplex PCR, and TCRdb kept only the in-frame ones, dropping some. Among approximately 25,000 clones, about three quarters were seen once, and the ten largest hold 18%. The sample here was CD4+ or CD8+ T cells sorted from blood, taken in a trial of the OX40 agonist ivuxolimab. Receptors originate from an adult with an advanced solid tumor such as melanoma, head and neck, liver or kidney cancer.

This chain uses TRBV28 with TRBJ2-5; D not resolved. The V end was cut by 6 bases, the J end by 5 bases, with 16 bases between. CDR3 length: 14 amino acids. From germline, CDR1 is MDHEN and CDR2 SYDVKM. This CDR3 reads CASSKLDGVETQYF. CDR3 sequence (DNA): TGTGCCAGCAGCAAGTTGGATGGTGTGGAGACCCAGTACTTC.

The genes are TRBV28 and TRBJ2-1; maybe TRBD2 (6 bases). The CDR3 contains 13 residues. Germline-derived CDR1 and CDR2 are MDHEN and SYDVKM. Deletions cut 6 bases from V and 5 bases from J, with 11 bases between. This CDR3 reads CASRGTGDNEQFF. The DNA of the CDR3 is TGTGCCAGCAGGGGGACGGGGGACAATGAGCAGTTCTTC. Full variable domain (outside the CDR3, taken from reference TRBV28 and TRBJ2-1): DVKVTQSSRYLVKRTGEKVFLECVQDMDHENMFWYRQDPGLGLRLIYFSYDVKMKEKGDIPEGYSVSREKKERFSLILESASTNQTSMYLCASRGTGDNEQFFGPGTRLTVL.

This clone is medium-sized. V is TRBV4-1 and J is TRBJ2-2, with D hard to call. The CDR3 runs to 13 residues. CDR1 MGHRA and CDR2 YSYEKL come from the germline V gene. The V end lost 1 base, the J end lost 7 bases, and 7 bases lay between the germline ends. CDR3: CASSQGTYGELFF. The CDR3 nucleotides read TGCGCCAGCAGCCAAGGAACGTACGGGGAGCTGTTTTTT.

The chain uses TRBV27 and TRBJ1-5, with 7 bases that match TRBD1. The CDR3 is 15 residues long. CDR1 and CDR2 (germline): MNHEY, SMNVEV (reference sequence). J gave up 3 bases and V 3 bases, and 5 bases lay outside the gene matches. CDR3 sequence reads: CASSFGTALNQPQHF. CDR3 bases: TGTGCCAGCAGTTTTGGGACAGCACTCAATCAGCCCCAGCATTTT.

The chain uses TRBV5-1 and TRBJ2-7; maybe TRBD2 (6 bases). Per germline, CDR1 SGHRS and CDR2 YFSETQ. The CDR3 has 14 amino acids. Trimming removed 3 bases from V and 2 bases from J, with 12 bases in between. The CDR3 nucleotides are TGCGCCAGCAGCTCGGCCGCGGGGACCTACGAGCAGTACTTC. Translation gives CASSSAAGTYEQYF.